A single sample gave rise to the 12 T cell receptor beta chains below, sequenced in a study of T cell responses to AZD1222 COVID-19 vaccine. Only in-frame clones appear in the TCRdb table, and some are missing; sequencing was by immunoSEQ multiplex PCR. The repertoire consists of 77,000 or so clones, with 80% to 90% occurring once and the leading ten covering roughly 31%. This sample comprised peripheral blood, obtained on day 0 of AZD1222 vaccination. The receptors here all came from an adult in good health.

V and J are TRBV18 and TRBJ2-7, with 7 bases aligning to TRBD1. The V segment lost 6 bases and the J segment 3 bases; nucleotides outside the gene matches: 8. Germline CDR1 is KGHSH and CDR2 is LQKENI. There are 14 residues in the CDR3. CDR3 nucleotide sequence: TGTGCCAGCTCCCTAGGGACAGCGATCTACGAGCAGTACTTC. Its protein product is CASSLGTAIYEQYF.

The chain links TRBV28 to TRBJ1-6, with 7 positions matching TRBD1. The V segment lost 2 bases and the J segment 10 bases; nucleotides outside the gene matches: 8. Germline V gene lookup returns CDR1 MDHEN and CDR2 SYDVKM. This CDR3 contains 15 residues. CDR3 DNA sequence: TGTGCCAGCAGTTTAGGTTCCCAGGGGGGCTCACCCCTCCACTTT. Residues: CASSLGSQGGSPLHF.

The chain uses TRBV6-5 and TRBJ1-2, with D uncertain. V was trimmed by 0 bases and J by 1 base, leaving 12 bases between them. Germline CDR1 MNHEY, CDR2 SVGAGI. CDR3 length: 16 amino acids. CDR3 in DNA: TGTGCCAGCAGTTACTCGAGCCAGGTCCTTAACTATGGCTACACCTTC. It codes for CASSYSSQVLNYGYTF.

This clone was picked up a small number of times. J is TRBJ2-5 and V is TRBV3-1 (or the pseudogene TRBV3-2); TRBD2 aligns across 13 bases. This CDR3 is 18 amino acids long. The trim removed 5 bases at V and 7 bases at J, leaving 16 bases unmatched. Germline V gene data show CDR1 as LGHDT and CDR2 as YNNKEL (reference sequence). This CDR3 reads CASSARGLGLAGEGTQYF. CDR3 sequence (DNA): TGTGCCAGCAGCGCCCGGGGACTCGGACTAGCGGGAGAGGGGACCCAGTACTTC.

The chain uses TRBV6-6 and TRBJ2-3, with D unresolved. CDR3 length equals 13 residues. Per the germline V gene, CDR1 is MNHNY and CDR2 is SVGAGI (reference sequence). V was pared by 5 bases and J by 1 base, with 7 bases between. The CDR3: CASSPTGTDTQYF. The CDR3 DNA follows: TGTGCCAGCAGTCCAACGGGCACAGATACGCAGTATTTT.

The chain uses TRBV24-1 and TRBJ2-2, with D uncertain. The CDR3 covers 14 residues. V was cut by 7 bases and J by 5 bases, with 13 bases left in between. Per the germline V gene, CDR1 is KGHDR and CDR2 is SFDVKD. The CDR3 loop reads CATRPRNRTGELFF. The CDR3 nucleotides read TGTGCCACCAGACCGCGCAATCGAACCGGGGAGCTGTTTTTT.

The chain couples TRBV11-2 to TRBJ2-7; perhaps TRBD2 as D (5 bases). CDR3 length equals 15 residues. Per the germline V gene, CDR1 is SGHAT and CDR2 is FQNNGV. V lost 5 bases and J lost 6, with 20 bases in between. DNA of the CDR3: TGTGCCAGCAGCCGCGGGTTCTCGTCGGGTACCGAGCAGTACTTC. Residues: CASSRGFSSGTEQYF.

This clone appeared once. The J gene is TRBJ2-3, the V gene TRBV19; no firm D call. Germline V CDR1 and CDR2: LNHDA, SQIVND (reference sequence). The V end lost 2 bases, the J end lost 2 bases, and 11 bases lay between the germline ends. The CDR3 covers 15 residues. As DNA, the CDR3 is TGTGCCAGTAGTATATCTTCGGGCTTCACAGATACGCAGTATTTT. Translated: CASSISSGFTDTQYF.

This rearrangement joins TRBV9 to TRBJ2-7; D is tentatively TRBD1 or TRBD2 (6 bases each). Trimming stripped 0 bases from V and 0 bases from J, with 13 bases between. Germline V lookup: CDR1 SGDLS, CDR2 YYNGEE. CDR3 length: 16 residues. The CDR3 bases are TGTGCCAGCAGCGTAGCTCCGGGGGCCCGCTCCTACGAGCAGTACTTC. Translation gives CASSVAPGARSYEQYF.

The chain has TRBV7-9 and TRBJ2-3; D is ambiguous. With 1 base removed from V and 4 bases from J, the gap between germline ends came to 12 bases. The CDR3 contains 15 residues. The germline V gene has CDR1 SEHNR and CDR2 FQNEAQ (reference sequence). The CDR3 DNA reads TGTGCCAGCAGCTTAGGGACCCTATCCCCAGATACGCAGTATTTT. This translates into CASSLGTLSPDTQYF.

J is TRBJ1-3 and V is TRBV11-2; the D is unclear. Trimming stripped 5 bases from V and 3 bases from J, with 11 bases between. Germline assignment: CDR1 SGHAT and CDR2 FQNNGV. The CDR3 sequence is 14 residues long. CDR3 sequence (DNA): TGTGCCAGCAGCCGTGGCACTGATGGAAACACCATATATTTT. Amino acids: CASSRGTDGNTIYF.

This chain joins TRBV9 and TRBJ1-5; D unclear. CDR3 length: 14 residues. The germline gives CDR1 SGDLS, CDR2 YYNGEE. The V end lost 0 bases, the J end lost 0 bases, and 4 bases lay between the germline ends. CDR3 nucleotides: TGTGCCAGCAGCGTAGGATCTAGCAATCAGCCCCAGCATTTT. This encodes CASSVGSSNQPQHF.